The clone carrying this TCR beta chain was found once. As yet, its antigen is unknown. The CDR3 is 14 amino acids. Germline V lookup: CDR1 WSHSY, CDR2 SAAADI. The J segment lost 9 bases and the V segment lost 1 base, leaving 6 bases of the junction unmatched. These data belong to a study of CD8 T cells in ankylosing spondylitis. TCRdb ran MiXCR on the 5' RACE reads and lists one entry per CDR3 protein. Here the sample spans about 360,000 distinct CDR3 sequences, 20% being singletons. Overall study results and limits: A TCR beta motif of 7 to 9 highly homologous variants seemed to mark ankylosing spondylitis blood.

The chain joins TRBV10-2 to TRBJ2-1; 7 bases are a match to TRBD1. The sample taken for sequencing was blood, either unsorted or a sorted T cell fraction (not recorded which). The TCR was taken from a male donor with ankylosing spondylitis or in good health (not recorded which). Here the CDR3 reads CASSELAGGSEQFF. CDR3 sequence (DNA): TGCGCCAGCAGTGAGTTGGCAGGGGGTAGTGAGCAGTTCTTC.